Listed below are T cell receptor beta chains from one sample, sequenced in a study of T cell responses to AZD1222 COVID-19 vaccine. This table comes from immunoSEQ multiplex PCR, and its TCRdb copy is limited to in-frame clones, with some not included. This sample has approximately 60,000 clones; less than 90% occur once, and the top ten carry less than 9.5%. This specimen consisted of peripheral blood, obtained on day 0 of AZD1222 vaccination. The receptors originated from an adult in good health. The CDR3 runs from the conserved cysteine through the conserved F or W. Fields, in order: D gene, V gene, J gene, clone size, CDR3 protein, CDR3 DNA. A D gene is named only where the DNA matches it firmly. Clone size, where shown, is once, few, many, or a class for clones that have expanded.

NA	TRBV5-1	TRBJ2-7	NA	CASSLVPLERGNYEQYF	TGCGCCAGCAGCTTGGTGCCCCTTGAAAGGGGGAACTACGAGCAGTACTTC
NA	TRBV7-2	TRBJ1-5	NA	CASSPGVQPQHF	TGTGCCAGCAGCCCAGGTGTTCAGCCCCAGCATTTT
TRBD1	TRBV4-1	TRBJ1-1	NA	CASSLQGTGADTEAFF	TGCGCCAGCAGCCTACAGGGAACAGGGGCGGATACTGAAGCTTTCTTT
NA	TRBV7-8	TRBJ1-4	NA	CASSLGSAEKLFF	TGTGCCAGCAGCTTAGGTTCCGCTGAAAAACTGTTTTTT
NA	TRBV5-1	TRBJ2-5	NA	CASSLGPRSKETQYF	TGCGCCAGCAGCTTAGGTCCAAGAAGTAAAGAGACCCAGTACTTC
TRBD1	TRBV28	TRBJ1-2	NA	CASSLNRGYGYTF	TGTGCCAGCAGTTTAAACAGGGGCTATGGCTACACCTTC
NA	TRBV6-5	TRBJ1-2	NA	CASAPGDNYGYTF	TGTGCCAGCGCCCCTGGAGATAACTATGGCTACACCTTC
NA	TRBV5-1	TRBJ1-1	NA	CASSLTENTEAFF	TGCGCCAGCAGCTTGACCGAGAACACTGAAGCTTTCTTT
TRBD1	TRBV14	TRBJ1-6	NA	CASSQDSPGQGSPLHF	TGTGCCAGCAGCCAAGACTCCCCGGGACAGGGGTCACCCCTCCACTTT
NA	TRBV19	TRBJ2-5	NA	CASSRPPYF	TGTGCCAGTAGTCGCCCCCCTTACTTC
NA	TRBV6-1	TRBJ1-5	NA	CASSEYVSNQPQHF	TGTGCCAGCAGTGAATACGTTAGCAATCAGCCCCAGCATTTT
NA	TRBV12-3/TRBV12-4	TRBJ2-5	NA	CASSFPGQETQYF	TGTGCCAGCAGTTTTCCAGGGCAAGAGACCCAGTACTTC
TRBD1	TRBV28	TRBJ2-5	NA	CASTLDRGRETQYF	TGTGCCAGCACTCTAGACAGGGGAAGGGAGACCCAGTACTTC
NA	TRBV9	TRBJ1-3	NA	CASSVGATVYTSGNTIYF	TGTGCCAGCAGCGTAGGAGCGACAGTCTATACCTCTGGAAACACCATATATTTT
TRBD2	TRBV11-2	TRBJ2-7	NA	CASSLDAGLAGGVLYEQYF	TGTGCCAGCAGCTTAGATGCGGGACTAGCGGGGGGGGTCCTGTACGAGCAGTACTTC
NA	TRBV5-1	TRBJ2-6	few	CASSLGVGVLRVSGANVLTF	TGCGCCAGCAGCTTGGGTGTCGGGGTTCTTAGAGTCTCTGGGGCCAACGTCCTGACTTTC
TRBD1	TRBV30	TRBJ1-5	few	CAWRTQGDQPQHF	TGTGCCTGGAGGACACAGGGGGATCAGCCCCAGCATTTT
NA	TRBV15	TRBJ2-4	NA	CATSREAQSFIQYF	TGTGCCACCAGCAGAGAAGCACAGTCTTTTATTCAGTACTTC
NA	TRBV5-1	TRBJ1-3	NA	CASSKYSGNTIYF	TGCGCCAGCAGTAAATACTCTGGAAACACCATATATTTT
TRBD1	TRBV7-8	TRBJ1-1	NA	CASSPQGTEAFF	TGTGCCAGCAGCCCACAGGGGACTGAAGCTTTCTTT
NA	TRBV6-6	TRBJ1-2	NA	CASTPSGVENYGYTF	TGTGCCAGCACCCCATCCGGGGTTGAGAACTATGGCTACACCTTC
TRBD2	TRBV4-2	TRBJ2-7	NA	CASSQDFTSGGAYEQYF	TGTGCCAGCAGCCAAGATTTCACTAGCGGGGGGGCTTACGAGCAGTACTTC
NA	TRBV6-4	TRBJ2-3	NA	CASRETIFDTDTQYF	TGTGCCAGCAGAGAAACCATTTTCGACACAGATACGCAGTATTTT
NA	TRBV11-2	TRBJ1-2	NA	CASSERAYGYTF	TGTGCCAGCTCGGAACGAGCATATGGCTACACCTTC
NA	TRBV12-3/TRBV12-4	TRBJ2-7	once	CASTKGSYEQYF	TGTGCCAGCACTAAGGGCTCCTACGAGCAGTACTTC
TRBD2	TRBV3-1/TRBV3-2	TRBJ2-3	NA	CASSQVSGGISDTQYF	TGTGCCAGCAGCCAAGTTTCGGGGGGGATCTCAGATACGCAGTATTTT
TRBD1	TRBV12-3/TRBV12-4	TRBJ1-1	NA	CASTVDRATEAFF	TGTGCCAGCACCGTAGACAGGGCCACTGAAGCTTTCTTT
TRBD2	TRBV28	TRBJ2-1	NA	CASGGFSYNEQFF	TGTGCGAGCGGGGGGTTCTCCTACAATGAGCAGTTCTTC
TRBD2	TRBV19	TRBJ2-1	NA	CASSIDSGGAYNEQFF	TGTGCCAGTAGTATAGATAGCGGGGGGGCCTACAATGAGCAGTTCTTC
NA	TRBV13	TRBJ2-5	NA	CASGGTPTGTQYF	TGTGCCAGCGGAGGAACCCCCACGGGGACCCAGTACTTC
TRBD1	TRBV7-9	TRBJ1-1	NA	CASSTDRRYEAFF	TGTGCCAGCAGCACGGACAGGCGATATGAAGCTTTCTTT
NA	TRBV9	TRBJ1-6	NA	CASSFSGLGSPLHF	TGTGCCAGCAGCTTTTCAGGGTTAGGGTCACCCCTCCACTTT
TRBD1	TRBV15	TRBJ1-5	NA	CATSQGSRSGGRPQHF	TGTGCCACCAGCCAGGGGTCCAGGTCAGGGGGGAGGCCCCAGCATTTT
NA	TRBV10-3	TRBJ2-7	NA	CAITVDTGRGEQYF	TGTGCCATCACTGTGGACACGGGTCGAGGTGAGCAGTACTTC
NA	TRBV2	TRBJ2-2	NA	CASSNPGQNTGELFF	TGTGCCAGCTCGAACCCGGGACAGAACACCGGGGAGCTGTTTTTT
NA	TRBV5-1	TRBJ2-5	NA	CASSLQGGETQYF	TGCGCCAGCAGCTTGCAGGGAGGCGAGACCCAGTACTTC
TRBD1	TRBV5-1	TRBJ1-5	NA	CASSLNRDRALSCDNQPQHF	TGCGCCAGCAGCCTCAACCGGGACAGGGCCCTTTCTTGCGACAATCAGCCCCAGCATTTT
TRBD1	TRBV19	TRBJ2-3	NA	CASSIRGGPSTDTQYF	TGTGCCAGTAGTATAAGAGGGGGCCCGTCCACAGATACGCAGTATTTT
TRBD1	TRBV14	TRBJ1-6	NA	CASSQDRGQGNSPLHF	TGTGCCAGCAGCCAAGATCGGGGACAGGGTAATTCACCCCTCCACTTT
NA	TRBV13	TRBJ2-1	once	CASSLDSYNEQFF	TGTGCCAGCAGCCTGGACAGTTACAATGAGCAGTTCTTC
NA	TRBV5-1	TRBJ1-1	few	CASSLVGDRNEAFF	TGCGCCAGCAGCTTGGTTGGAGATCGAAATGAAGCTTTCTTT
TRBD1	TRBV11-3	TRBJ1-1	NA	CASSPGQGRGTEAFF	TGTGCCAGCAGCCCCGGACAGGGTCGGGGCACTGAAGCTTTCTTT
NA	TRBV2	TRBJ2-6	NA	CASSWQDVLTF	TGTGCCAGCAGCTGGCAAGACGTCCTGACTTTC
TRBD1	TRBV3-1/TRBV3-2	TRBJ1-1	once	CASSLQGAGAFF	TGTGCCAGCAGCTTACAGGGGGCTGGAGCTTTCTTT
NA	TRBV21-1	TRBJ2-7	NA	CASSKVGTDLTYHYEQYF	TGTGCCAGCAGCAAAGTCGGGACCGACCTAACCTACCACTACGAGCAGTACTTC
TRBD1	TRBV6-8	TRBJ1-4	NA	CASSYSGRDRRINREKLFF	TGTGCCAGCAGTTACTCGGGTCGGGACAGGAGGATCAATAGGGAAAAACTGTTTTTT
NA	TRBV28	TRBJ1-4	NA	CASSFIVTDSATNEKLFF	TGTGCCAGCAGTTTTATCGTAACAGACTCAGCAACTAATGAAAAACTGTTTTTT
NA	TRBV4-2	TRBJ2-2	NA	CASSQEVGRAVTGELFF	TGTGCCAGCAGCCAAGAGGTGGGAAGGGCCGTCACCGGGGAGCTGTTTTTT
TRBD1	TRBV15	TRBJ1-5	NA	CATSQEEGAGQPQHF	TGTGCCACCAGCCAAGAGGAGGGGGCAGGGCAGCCCCAGCATTTT
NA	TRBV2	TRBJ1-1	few	CASSSPDRTGTEAFF	TGTGCCAGCAGCAGTCCAGACCGTACCGGCACTGAAGCTTTCTTT
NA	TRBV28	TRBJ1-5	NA	CASSLSVGNQPQHF	TGTGCCAGCAGTTTAAGTGTGGGCAATCAGCCCCAGCATTTT
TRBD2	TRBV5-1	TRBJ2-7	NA	CASSFLADYEQYF	TGCGCCAGCAGCTTCCTAGCGGACTACGAGCAGTACTTC
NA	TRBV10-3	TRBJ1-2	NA	CAISDQGSVDGYTF	TGTGCCATCAGTGACCAGGGGTCGGTTGATGGCTACACCTTC
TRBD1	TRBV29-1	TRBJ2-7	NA	CSVEKVKGQGSYEQYF	TGCAGCGTTGAAAAGGTCAAAGGACAGGGGTCCTACGAGCAGTACTTC
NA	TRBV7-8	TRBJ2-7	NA	CASSSLTGAYEQYF	TGTGCCAGCAGCTCGTTGACAGGTGCCTACGAGCAGTACTTC
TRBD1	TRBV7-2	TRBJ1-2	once	CASSTPTGGSYGYTF	TGTGCCAGCAGCACCCCCACAGGGGGCAGCTATGGCTACACCTTC
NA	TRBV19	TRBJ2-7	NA	CASSQGQFYEQYF	TGTGCCAGTAGCCAAGGACAGTTCTACGAGCAGTACTTC
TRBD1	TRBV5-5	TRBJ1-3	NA	CASSTGTGGYTIYF	TGTGCCAGCAGCACGGGGACAGGGGGCTACACCATATATTTT
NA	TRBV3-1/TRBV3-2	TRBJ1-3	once	CASSPLRGGEGRNTIYF	TGTGCCAGCAGCCCCCTAAGGGGGGGCGAGGGGCGAAACACCATATATTTT
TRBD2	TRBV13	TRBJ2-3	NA	CASSYTSGGSTDTQYF	TGTGCCAGCAGCTACACTAGCGGGGGCTCCACAGATACGCAGTATTTT